This paragraph covers one T cell receptor (beta chain) sequence. This table comes from immunoSEQ multiplex PCR, and its TCRdb copy is limited to in-frame clones, with some not included. Among fewer than 90,000 clones listed, 89% were seen once. These data belong to a study of OX40 agonist ivuxolimab in advanced cancers. The receptor was derived from an adult with an advanced solid tumor such as melanoma, head and neck, liver or kidney cancer. Material: CD4+ or CD8+ T cells sorted from blood, obtained in a trial of the OX40 agonist ivuxolimab.

The CDR3, as DNA: TGTGCCAGCAGTATTTTACAGGGTTTCACCGGGGAGCTGTTTTTT. Its protein product is CASSILQGFTGELFF. The chain has TRBV6-1 and TRBJ2-2, with D perhaps TRBD1 (6 bases). Germline-derived CDR1 and CDR2 are MNHNS and SASEGT. V lost 5 bases and J 4 bases, leaving 14 bases between the germline ends. The CDR3 spans 15 residues.